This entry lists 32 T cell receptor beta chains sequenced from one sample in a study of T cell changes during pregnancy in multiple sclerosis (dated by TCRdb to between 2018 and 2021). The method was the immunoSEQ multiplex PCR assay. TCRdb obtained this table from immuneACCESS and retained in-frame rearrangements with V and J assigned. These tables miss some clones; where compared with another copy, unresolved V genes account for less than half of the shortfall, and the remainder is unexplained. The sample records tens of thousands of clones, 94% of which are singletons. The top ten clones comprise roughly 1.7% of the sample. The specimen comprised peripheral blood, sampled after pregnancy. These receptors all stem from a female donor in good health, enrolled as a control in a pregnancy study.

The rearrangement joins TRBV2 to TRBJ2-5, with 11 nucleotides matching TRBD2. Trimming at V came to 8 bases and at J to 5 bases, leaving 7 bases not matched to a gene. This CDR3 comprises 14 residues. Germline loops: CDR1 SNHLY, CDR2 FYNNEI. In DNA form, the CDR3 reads TGTGCCAGCCTCCTTAGCGGGAGGGAGGAGACCCAGTACTTC. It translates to CASLLSGREETQYF.

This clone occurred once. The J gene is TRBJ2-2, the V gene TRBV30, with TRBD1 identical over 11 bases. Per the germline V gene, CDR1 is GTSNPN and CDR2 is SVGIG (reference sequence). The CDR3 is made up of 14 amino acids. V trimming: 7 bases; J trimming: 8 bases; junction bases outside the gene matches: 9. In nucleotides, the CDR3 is TGTGCCTTGGACGGGACAGGGGGTGCGGGGGAGCTGTTTTTT. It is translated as CALDGTGGAGELFF.

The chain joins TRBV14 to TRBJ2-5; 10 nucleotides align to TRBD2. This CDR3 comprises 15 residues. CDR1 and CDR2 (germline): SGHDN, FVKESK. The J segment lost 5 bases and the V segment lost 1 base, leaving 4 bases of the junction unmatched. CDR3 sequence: CASSQGLAGVETQYF. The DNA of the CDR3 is TGTGCCAGCAGCCAAGGGCTAGCGGGAGTTGAGACCCAGTACTTC.

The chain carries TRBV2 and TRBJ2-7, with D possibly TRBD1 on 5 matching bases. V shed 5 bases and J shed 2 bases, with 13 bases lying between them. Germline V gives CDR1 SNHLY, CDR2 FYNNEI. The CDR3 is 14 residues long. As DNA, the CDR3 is TGTGCCAGCAGTCTCCAGGGTCTGGCCTACGAGCAGTACTTC. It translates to CASSLQGLAYEQYF. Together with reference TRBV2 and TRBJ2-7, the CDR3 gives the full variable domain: EPEVTQTPSHQVTQMGQEVILRCVPISNHLYFYWYRQILGQKVEFLVSFYNNEISEKSEIFDDQFSVERPDGSNFTLKIRSTKLEDSAMYFCASSLQGLAYEQYFGPGTRLTVT.

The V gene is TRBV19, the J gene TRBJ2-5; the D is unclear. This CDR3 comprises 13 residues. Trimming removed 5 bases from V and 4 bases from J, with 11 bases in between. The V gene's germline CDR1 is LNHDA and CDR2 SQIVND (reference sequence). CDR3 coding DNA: TGTGCCAGTAGTGCCCCCGAGTCAGAGACCCAGTACTTC. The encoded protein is CASSAPESETQYF.

The CDR3, as DNA: TGTGCCAGCCACAGGGATTCCCTCTCTGGGGCCAACGTCCTGACTTTC. Its protein product is CASHRDSLSGANVLTF. The chain recombines TRBV28 with TRBJ2-6; TRBD1 is a possible D gene (6 bases). The CDR3 sequence is 16 residues long. V dropped 8 bases and J dropped 0 bases, with 14 bases sitting between them. CDR1 is MDHEN and CDR2 is SYDVKM in the germline V gene.

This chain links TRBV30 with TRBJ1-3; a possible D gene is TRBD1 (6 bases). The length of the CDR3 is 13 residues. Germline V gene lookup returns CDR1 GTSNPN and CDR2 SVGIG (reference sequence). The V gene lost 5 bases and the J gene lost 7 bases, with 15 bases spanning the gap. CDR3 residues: CAWSGDQGNTIYF. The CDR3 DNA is TGTGCCTGGTCTGGGGATCAGGGGAACACCATATATTTT.

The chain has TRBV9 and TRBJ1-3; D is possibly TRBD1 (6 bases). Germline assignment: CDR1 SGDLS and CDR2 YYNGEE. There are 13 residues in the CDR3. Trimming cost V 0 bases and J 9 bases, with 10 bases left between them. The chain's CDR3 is CASSVVEGGTIYF. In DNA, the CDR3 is TGTGCCAGCAGCGTAGTGGAAGGGGGCACCATATATTTT.

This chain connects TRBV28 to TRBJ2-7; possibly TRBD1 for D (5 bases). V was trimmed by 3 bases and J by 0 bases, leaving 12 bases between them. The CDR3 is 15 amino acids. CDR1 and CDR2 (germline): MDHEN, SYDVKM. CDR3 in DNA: TGTGCCAGCAGTTTGGCGGACACCCTCTCCTACGAGCAGTACTTC. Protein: CASSLADTLSYEQYF.

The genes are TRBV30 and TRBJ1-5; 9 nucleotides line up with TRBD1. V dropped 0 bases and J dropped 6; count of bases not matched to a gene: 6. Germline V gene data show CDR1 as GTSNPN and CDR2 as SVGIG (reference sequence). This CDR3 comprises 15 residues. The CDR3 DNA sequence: TGTGCCTGGAGTGTACTAGGGACAGGGACTCAGCCCCAGCATTTT. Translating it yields CAWSVLGTGTQPQHF.

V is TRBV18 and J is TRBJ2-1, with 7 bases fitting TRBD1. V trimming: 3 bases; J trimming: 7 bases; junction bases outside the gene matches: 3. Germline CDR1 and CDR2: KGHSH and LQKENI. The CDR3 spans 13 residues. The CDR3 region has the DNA TGTGCCAGCTCACCTACAGGGGCGAATGAGCAGTTCTTC. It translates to CASSPTGANEQFF.

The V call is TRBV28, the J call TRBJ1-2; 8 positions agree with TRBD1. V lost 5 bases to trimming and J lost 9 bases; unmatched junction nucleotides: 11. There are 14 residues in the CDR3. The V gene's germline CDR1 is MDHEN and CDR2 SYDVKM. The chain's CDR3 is CASSAPSGGDRYTF. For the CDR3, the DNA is TGTGCCAGCAGTGCCCCCTCAGGGGGCGATCGCTACACCTTC.

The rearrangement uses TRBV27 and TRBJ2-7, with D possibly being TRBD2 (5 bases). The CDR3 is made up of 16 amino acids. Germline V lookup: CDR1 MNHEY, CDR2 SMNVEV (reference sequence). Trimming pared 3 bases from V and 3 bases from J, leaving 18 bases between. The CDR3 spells CASSFLTPGLSYEQYF. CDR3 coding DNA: TGTGCCAGCAGTTTCCTAACTCCAGGACTTAGCTACGAGCAGTACTTC.

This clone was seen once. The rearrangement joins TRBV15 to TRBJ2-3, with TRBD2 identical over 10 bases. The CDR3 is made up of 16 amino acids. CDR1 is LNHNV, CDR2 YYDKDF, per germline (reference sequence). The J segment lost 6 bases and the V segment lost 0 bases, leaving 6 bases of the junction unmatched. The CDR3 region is CATSRETSGVKDTQYF. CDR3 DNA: TGTGCCACCAGCAGAGAAACTAGCGGGGTGAAGGATACGCAGTATTTT.

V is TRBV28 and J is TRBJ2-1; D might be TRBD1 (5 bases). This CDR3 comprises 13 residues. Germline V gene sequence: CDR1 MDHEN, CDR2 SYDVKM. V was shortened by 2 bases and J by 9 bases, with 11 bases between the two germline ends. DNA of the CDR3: TGTGCCAGCAGTTTAAGACAGAGAGGTGAGCAGTTCTTC. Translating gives CASSLRQRGEQFF.

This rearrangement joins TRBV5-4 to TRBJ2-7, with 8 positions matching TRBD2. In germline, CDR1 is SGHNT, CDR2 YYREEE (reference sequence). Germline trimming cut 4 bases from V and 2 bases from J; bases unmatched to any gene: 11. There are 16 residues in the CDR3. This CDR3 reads CASSAGTKRGTYEQYF. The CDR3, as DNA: TGTGCCAGCAGCGCCGGCACGAAGCGGGGGACCTACGAGCAGTACTTC.

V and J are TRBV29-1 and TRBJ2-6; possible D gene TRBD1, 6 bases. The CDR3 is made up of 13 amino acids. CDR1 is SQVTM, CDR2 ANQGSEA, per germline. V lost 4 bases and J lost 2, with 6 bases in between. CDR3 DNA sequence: TGCAGCGTTGCAGGGGCTGGGGCCAACGTCCTGACTTTC. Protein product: CSVAGAGANVLTF.

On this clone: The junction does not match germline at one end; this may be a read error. CDR3 DNA sequence: TGTGCCAGCAGTCAAGCGCTAGCGGACAACACAGATACGCAGTATTTT. It yields the protein CASSQALADNTDTQYF. The chain links TRBV4-2 to TRBJ2-3; 7 bases match TRBD2. This CDR3 is built from 16 residues. The germline V gene encodes CDR1 LGHNA and CDR2 YNFKEQ.

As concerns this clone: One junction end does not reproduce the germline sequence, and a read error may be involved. CDR3 in amino acids: CASTLRLAGGEQFF. CDR3 nucleotides: TGTGCCAGCACCTTAAGGCTAGCCGGCGGTGAGCAGTTCTTC. V is TRBV11-2 and J is TRBJ2-1; TRBD2 is a possible D gene (5 bases). Germline V gene sequence: CDR1 SGHAT, CDR2 FQNNGV. The CDR3 has 14 amino acids.

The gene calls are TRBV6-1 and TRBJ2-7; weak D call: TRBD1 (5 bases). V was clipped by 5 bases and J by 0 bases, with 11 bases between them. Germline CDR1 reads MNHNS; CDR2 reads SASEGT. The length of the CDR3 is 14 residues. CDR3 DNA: TGTGCCAGCAGTCGACAGCGAAGCTCCTACGAGCAGTACTTC. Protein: CASSRQRSSYEQYF.

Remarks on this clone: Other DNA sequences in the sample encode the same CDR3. CDR3 protein: CASSPNYEQYF. CDR3 in DNA: TGTGCCAGCAGCCCCAACTACGAGCAGTACTTC. The chain combines TRBV2 with TRBJ2-7; D remains unclear. The germline gives CDR1 SNHLY, CDR2 FYNNEI. This CDR3 spans 11 amino acids. Trimming removed 6 bases from V and 3 bases from J, with 6 bases in between.

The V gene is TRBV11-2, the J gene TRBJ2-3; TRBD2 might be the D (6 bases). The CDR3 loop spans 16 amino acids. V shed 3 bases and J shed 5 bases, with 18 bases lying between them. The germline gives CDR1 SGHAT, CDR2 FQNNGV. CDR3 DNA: TGTGCCAGCAGCTTCTTCCCAGGGAGGTTCGTAGATACGCAGTATTTT. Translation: CASSFFPGRFVDTQYF.

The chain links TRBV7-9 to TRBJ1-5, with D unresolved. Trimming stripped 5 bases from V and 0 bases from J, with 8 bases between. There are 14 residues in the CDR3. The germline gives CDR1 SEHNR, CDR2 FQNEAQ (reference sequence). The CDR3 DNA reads TGTGCCAGCAGCAACAGAAATAGCAATCAGCCCCAGCATTTT. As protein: CASSNRNSNQPQHF.

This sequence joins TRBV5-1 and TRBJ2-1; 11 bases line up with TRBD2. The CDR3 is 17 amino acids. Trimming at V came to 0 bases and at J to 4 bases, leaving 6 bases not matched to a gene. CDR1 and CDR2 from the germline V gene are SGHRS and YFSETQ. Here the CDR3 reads CASSLARTSGPYNEQFF. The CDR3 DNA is TGCGCCAGCAGCTTGGCCCGGACTAGCGGGCCATACAATGAGCAGTTCTTC.

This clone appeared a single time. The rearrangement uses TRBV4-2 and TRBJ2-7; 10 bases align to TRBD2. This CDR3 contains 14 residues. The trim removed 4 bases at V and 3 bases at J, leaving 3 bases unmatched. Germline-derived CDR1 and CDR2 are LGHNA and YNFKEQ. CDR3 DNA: TGTGCCAGCAGCCTAGCGGGAGGTCTCTACGAGCAGTACTTC. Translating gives CASSLAGGLYEQYF.

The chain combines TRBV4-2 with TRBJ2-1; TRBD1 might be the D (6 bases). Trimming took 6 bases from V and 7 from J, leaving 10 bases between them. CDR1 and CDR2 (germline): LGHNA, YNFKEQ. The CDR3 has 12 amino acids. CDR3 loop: CASRTGRNEQFF. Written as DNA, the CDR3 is TGTGCCAGCAGGACAGGCAGGAATGAGCAGTTCTTC.

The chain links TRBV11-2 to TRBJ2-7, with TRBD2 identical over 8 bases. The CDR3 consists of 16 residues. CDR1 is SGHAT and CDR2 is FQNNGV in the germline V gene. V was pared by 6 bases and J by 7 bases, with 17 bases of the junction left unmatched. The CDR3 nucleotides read TGTGCCAGCAGTTCCTCGAGCGGGAGCCTACTAGGGGAGCAGTACTTC. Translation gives CASSSSSGSLLGEQYF.

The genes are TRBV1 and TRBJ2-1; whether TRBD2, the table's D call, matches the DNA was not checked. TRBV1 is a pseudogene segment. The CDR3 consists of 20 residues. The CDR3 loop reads CTSSQRGLAGYMANYNEQFF. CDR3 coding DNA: TGCACCAGCAGCCAGAGGGGACTAGCGGGGTATATGGCAAACTACAATGAGCAGTTCTTC.

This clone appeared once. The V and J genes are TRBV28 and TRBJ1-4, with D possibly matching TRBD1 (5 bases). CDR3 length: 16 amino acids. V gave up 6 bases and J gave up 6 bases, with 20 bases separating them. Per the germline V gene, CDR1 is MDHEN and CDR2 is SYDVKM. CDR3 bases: TGTGCCAGCAGCTCGACCTGGGGCAGGCTTGATGAAAAACTGTTTTTT. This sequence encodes CASSSTWGRLDEKLFF.

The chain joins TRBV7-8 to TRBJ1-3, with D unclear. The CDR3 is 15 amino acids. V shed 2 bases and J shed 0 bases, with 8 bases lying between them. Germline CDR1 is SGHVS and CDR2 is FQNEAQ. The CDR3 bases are TGTGCCAGCAGCTTATCCAGAAACTCTGGAAACACCATATATTTT. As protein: CASSLSRNSGNTIYF.

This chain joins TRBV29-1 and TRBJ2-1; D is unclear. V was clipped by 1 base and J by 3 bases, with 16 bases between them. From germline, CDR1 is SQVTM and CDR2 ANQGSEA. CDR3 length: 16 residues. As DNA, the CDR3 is TGCAGCGTTGAAGGACACTCCTCTTATTACTACAATGAGCAGTTCTTC. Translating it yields CSVEGHSSYYYNEQFF.

This CDR3 reads CASSSPRGVRDDRYTF. The CDR3 DNA reads as TGTGCCAGCAGCTCACCGCGGGGGGTCAGGGACGATCGCTACACCTTC. The genes are TRBV7-9 and TRBJ1-2, with a tentative D call TRBD1 (5 bases). V was shortened by 4 bases and J by 9 bases, with 24 bases between the two germline ends. This CDR3 has 16 amino acids. CDR1 is SEHNR, CDR2 FQNEAQ, per germline (reference sequence).